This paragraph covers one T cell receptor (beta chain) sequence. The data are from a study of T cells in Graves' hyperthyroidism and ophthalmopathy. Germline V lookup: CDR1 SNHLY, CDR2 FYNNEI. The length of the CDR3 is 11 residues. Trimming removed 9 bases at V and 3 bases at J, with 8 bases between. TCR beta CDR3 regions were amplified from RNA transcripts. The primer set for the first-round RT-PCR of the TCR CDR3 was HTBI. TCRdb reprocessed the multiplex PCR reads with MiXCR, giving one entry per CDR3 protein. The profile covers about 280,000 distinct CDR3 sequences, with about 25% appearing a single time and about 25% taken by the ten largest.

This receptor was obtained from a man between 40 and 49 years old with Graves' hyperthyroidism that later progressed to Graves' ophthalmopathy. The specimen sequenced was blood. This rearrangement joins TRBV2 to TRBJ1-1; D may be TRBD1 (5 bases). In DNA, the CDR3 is TGTGCCAGAACGGGGGACACTGAAGCTTTCTTT. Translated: CARTGDTEAFF.